This entry describes one TCR beta chain. Its cognate antigen is unknown. TCRbeta library construction was performed incorporating unique molecular identifiers. From the PCR reads, TCRdb called clonotypes with MiXCR, one entry per CDR3 protein. Of some 350,000 distinct CDR3 sequences detected, 15% to 20% appear once; the ten largest clones hold approximately 38%. This entry comes from a study of T-cell reconstitution after alpha-beta-depleted transplantation in children. Study conclusions and caveats: Several hundred expanded graft clones reportedly gave rise to the alpha-beta T cells present about two months after transplant.

With 4 bases clipped from V and 4 bases from J, the junction kept 8 bases outside the gene matches. The germline CDR1 and CDR2 sequences are MNHEY and SVGAGI. This CDR3 has 15 residues. The V gene is TRBV6-5, the J gene TRBJ2-5, with 8 bases matching TRBD2. The sequenced sample was PBMCs, mostly from graft donor cells, obtained 360 days after TCRalphabeta/CD19-depleted stem cell transplant. The sequence came from a male patient aged 2-15 years who had a stem cell transplant for acute lymphoblastic leukemia, so the T cells may come from the graft donor. The CDR3 DNA sequence: TGTGCCAGCAGTTTCACGTGGGCGGGAGGAGAGACCCAGTACTTC. Translated, it gives CASSFTWAGGETQYF.